The 10 T cell receptor beta chains below were found in one sample sequenced in a study of OX40 agonist ivuxolimab in advanced cancers. Data came from immunoSEQ multiplex PCR; TCRdb stores just in-frame clones and leaves some out. The table includes about 86,000 clones, about 89% detected once. Source: CD4+ or CD8+ T cells sorted from blood, taken in a trial of the OX40 agonist ivuxolimab. These receptors were taken from an adult with an advanced solid tumor such as melanoma, head and neck, liver or kidney cancer.

The rearrangement joins TRBV19 to TRBJ2-1, with 7 bases that match TRBD2. Germline V gives CDR1 LNHDA, CDR2 SQIVND (reference sequence). V dropped 3 bases and J dropped 1; count of bases not matched to a gene: 6. The CDR3 totals 16 residues. CDR3 in amino acids: CASSIGLAASYNEQFF. As DNA, the CDR3 is TGTGCCAGTAGTATTGGCCTAGCGGCGTCCTACAATGAGCAGTTCTTC.

This clone occurred once. This chain uses TRBV28 with TRBJ1-5, with 9 bases identical to TRBD1. The CDR3 contains 16 residues. Germline CDR1 and CDR2: MDHEN and SYDVKM. The V segment lost 6 bases and the J segment 6 bases; nucleotides outside the gene matches: 12. The CDR3 loop is CASSPDRGHPAQPQHF. CDR3 nucleotide sequence: TGTGCCAGCAGCCCGGACAGGGGCCACCCGGCTCAGCCCCAGCATTTT. The full variable domain, its missing parts supplied by reference TRBV28 and TRBJ1-5, is DVKVTQSSRYLVKRTGEKVFLECVQDMDHENMFWYRQDPGLGLRLIYFSYDVKMKEKGDIPEGYSVSREKKERFSLILESASTNQTSMYLCASSPDRGHPAQPQHFGDGTRLSIL.

The V gene is TRBV5-6, the J gene TRBJ2-5; D might be TRBD2 (5 bases). Germline CDR1 and CDR2: SGHDT and YYEEEE. The CDR3 is 15 amino acids. Trimming left V 3 bases short and J 4 bases short, with 16 bases between. Written as DNA, the CDR3 is TGTGCCAGCAGCTCCTACTCCGGAGGCGGAGAGACCCAGTACTTC. Translated: CASSSYSGGGETQYF.

The rearrangement links TRBV2 to TRBJ2-7; 7 nucleotides line up with TRBD2. Trimming at V came to 6 bases and at J to 2 bases, leaving 4 bases not matched to a gene. This CDR3 spans 13 amino acids. The germline gives CDR1 SNHLY, CDR2 FYNNEI. The CDR3 nucleotides are TGTGCCAGCAGAGGCGGGAGCCCCTACGAGCAGTACTTC. Its translation: CASRGGSPYEQYF.

V gene TRBV11-3 combines with J gene TRBJ1-1; D call uncertain. V lost 0 bases, J lost 5 bases, and 7 bases lay in between. The CDR3 extends over 13 amino acids. In germline, CDR1 is SGHNT, CDR2 YENEEA. The CDR3 region is CASSLDRRTEAFF. For the CDR3, the DNA is TGTGCCAGCAGCTTAGATCGAAGGACTGAAGCTTTCTTT.

This chain uses TRBV19 with TRBJ1-2, with D hard to call. V lost 4 bases to trimming and J lost 8 bases, with 17 bases between them. In germline, CDR1 is LNHDA, CDR2 SQIVND (reference sequence). This CDR3 has 14 amino acids. In nucleotides, the CDR3 is TGTGCCAGTAGTAATTCGGAGAAGGCGGGAGGCTACACCTTC. It encodes CASSNSEKAGGYTF.

The rearrangement uses TRBV30 and TRBJ1-3; 9 nucleotides agree with TRBD1. Germline lookup yields CDR1 GTSNPN and CDR2 SVGIG (reference sequence). The CDR3 contains 14 residues. Trimming removed 5 bases from V and 3 bases from J; junction bases left unmatched: 5. The CDR3 loop is CAWDRDRDGNTIYF. The DNA for the CDR3 is TGTGCCTGGGACCGGGACAGGGATGGAAACACCATATATTTT.

The chain joins TRBV27 to TRBJ2-7, with 7 bases lining up with TRBD1. V lost 7 bases to trimming and J lost 5 bases; unmatched junction nucleotides: 8. Germline V gene data show CDR1 as MNHEY and CDR2 as SMNVEV (reference sequence). CDR3 length: 13 amino acids. CDR3 DNA: TGTGCCAGCACCCATACAGGGGCAAACGAGCAGTACTTC. Translating gives CASTHTGANEQYF.

The chain uses TRBV27 and TRBJ2-7, with 9 bases fitting TRBD1. V was clipped by 6 bases and J by 3 bases; unmatched bases: 3. The CDR3 has 13 amino acids. Per the germline V gene, CDR1 is MNHEY and CDR2 is SMNVEV (reference sequence). The CDR3 is CASRGQGYYEQYF. The CDR3, as DNA: TGTGCCAGCAGAGGACAGGGGTACTACGAGCAGTACTTC.

This chain connects TRBV11-2 to TRBJ1-4; D not certain. The CDR3 extends over 17 amino acids. The germline CDR1 and CDR2 sequences are SGHAT and FQNNGV. V lost 3 bases and J lost 2, with 16 bases in between. DNA of the CDR3: TGTGCCAGCAGCTTGCTTACCGGGAAACCCACTAATGAAAAACTGTTTTTT. Encoded protein: CASSLLTGKPTNEKLFF.